This T cell receptor (beta chain) was sequenced in a study of CD8+ T cells in alopecia areata. In the study overall: Tofacitinib exposure lasted 6 to 18 months, followed by 6 months off drug. Overall study findings and caveats: Researchers reported that TCR sharing among patients proved less clear than in mice, possibly HLA-linked. Clonality in the scalp and expanded CD8+ clones ranked among the top 100 were significantly decreased by tofacitinib. In scalp and blood during tofacitinib, many expanded lesional clones persisted.

Treatment in this sample: oral pan-JAK inhibitor, 5-10 mg twice daily. Germline values: CDR1 SQVTM, CDR2 ANQGSEA. The CDR3 length is 11 residues. Following extraction, RNA underwent reverse transcription to cDNA, which served as the sequencing template. The assay was immunoSEQ multiplex PCR, and TCRdb's table has in-frame clones only and misses some. The sample lists 250,000 to 300,000 clones, 58% seen once, with about 1.8% in the top ten. The sample holds one count of this clone. As yet, its antigen is unknown. The sample here was CD4+ T cells sorted from blood, taken at week 24, from a patient treated with tofacitinib. The chain uses TRBV29-1 and TRBJ2-3; 8 nucleotides align to TRBD2. The sequence was obtained from a human donor with alopecia areata. The CDR3, as DNA: TGCCCGGGGGGGTGCACAGATACGCAGTATTTT. Its protein is CPGGCTDTQYF.